This T cell receptor (beta chain) appears in the sequencing data of a study of shared clonotypes between healthy human individuals. V was cut by 3 bases and J by 2 bases, with 7 bases left in between. The V gene's germline CDR1 is SNHLY and CDR2 FYNNEI. The CDR3 totals 13 residues. Many counts were recorded for this clone. The sample carries other DNA sequences with the same CDR3. The table came from immunoSEQ multiplex PCR; TCRdb's copy has only in-frame clones and leaves some out. The sample records about 1 million clones, approximately 70% being singletons. The sample comprised memory CD4+ T cells sorted from blood. Subset given: CD45RA-negative fraction. J is TRBJ1-1 and V is TRBV2; D is unclear. The clonotype originates from a man in his late teens or twenties in good health. In DNA form, the CDR3 reads TGTGCCAGCAGTGAGAACACCAACACTGAAGCTTTCTTT. As protein: CASSENTNTEAFF.